This TCR beta chain appears in the sequencing data of a study of blood T cells in healthy people across ages. Study-level results: Researchers report that TCR beta diversity correlated strongly with naive T cell percentage. It was held that the diversity estimates obtained from one million T cells were underestimates. Expanded clonotype shifts may have been confounded, as the donors had an unknown CMV status.

Per sample, at least 5 micrograms of total RNA were extracted. The second PCR ran about 6 to 11 cycles with a sample-barcoded 5' primer and J-beta primers. MiXCR was run by TCRdb on the 5' RACE reads, yielding one entry per CDR3 protein. The sample holds about 700,000 distinct CDR3 sequences, roughly 32% seen once. This clonotype was seen many times. Its antigen is not identified. The J segment lost 5 bases and the V segment lost 5 bases, leaving 6 bases of the junction unmatched. The germline V gene encodes CDR1 MNHNY and CDR2 SVGAGI (reference sequence). CDR3 size: 13 residues. The clonotype comes from an elderly woman in good health. The sequenced material came from blood. V is TRBV6-6 and J is TRBJ2-7; 7 bases align to TRBD1. The CDR3 spells CASSTQGNNEQYF. Here the CDR3 DNA reads TGTGCCAGCAGTACACAGGGGAATAACGAGCAGTACTTC.